These 10 T cell receptor beta chains originate from one sample sequenced in a study of spatial heterogeneity in lung cancer. Whole-study results and caveats: Tumor mutation count correlated with how many alpha and beta TCRs expanded intratumorally.

These receptors' antigens are unknown. TCRdb reanalysed the 5' RACE reads using MiXCR and keeps one entry per CDR3 protein. Of under 2,500 distinct CDR3 sequences in the sample, roughly a fifth were seen once. As to time point: sample taken at primary tumor resection. The starting material was lung tumor tissue, obtained at surgery. Every receptor here comes from a male donor with early-stage non-small cell lung cancer.

This clonotype is medium-sized. Found in a library prepared for alpha chains, this beta chain is an off-target read, and its abundance has little meaning. The chain carries TRBV3-1 and TRBJ1-1, with D possibly being TRBD1 (6 bases). V lost 3 bases to trimming and J lost 0 bases, with 11 bases between them. The germline V gene has CDR1 LGHDT and CDR2 YNNKEL (reference sequence). This CDR3 is 15 amino acids long. The CDR3 region is CASSQRTGMNTEAFF. The CDR3 region has the DNA TGTGCCAGCAGCCAGAGAACAGGGATGAACACTGAAGCTTTCTTT.

This clonotype was seen a handful of times. This beta chain appears as a stray read in a library generated for alpha chains; its size is not informative. V is TRBV29-1 and J is TRBJ2-3; 9 positions match TRBD2. CDR1 is SQVTM, CDR2 ANQGSEA, per germline. CDR3 size: 15 residues. V lost 6 bases to trimming and J lost 0 bases; unmatched junction nucleotides: 7. CDR3 nucleotides: TGCAGCGTGGCTAGCGGGGTCCATAGCACAGATACGCAGTATTTT. As protein: CSVASGVHSTDTQYF.

Worth noting for this clonotype: With the library built for alpha chains, this beta chain is off target and its frequency is not meaningful. V gene TRBV4-3 combines with J gene TRBJ1-2; 10 positions match TRBD1. Germline values: CDR1 LGHNA, CDR2 YSLEER. CDR3 length: 15 residues. V lost 2 bases and J lost 4; bases outside the gene matches: 4. CDR3 nucleotides: TGCGCCAGCAGCCAAATGACAGGGGGCTCCTATGGCTACACCTTC. Encoded protein: CASSQMTGGSYGYTF.

Remarks on this clonotype: A much bigger clone sits one base away, suggesting this may be a read error. Found in a library prepared for alpha chains, this beta chain is an off-target read, and its abundance has little meaning. V and J are TRBV27 and TRBJ2-5; 8 bases are a match to TRBD1. V gave up 5 bases and J gave up 6 bases; unmatched junction bases: 8. Germline assignment: CDR1 MNHEY and CDR2 SMNVEV (reference sequence). This CDR3 region has 14 residues. CDR3 DNA: TGTGCCAGCAGTGATCGGGACAGGTTACAGACCCAGTACTTC. It codes for CASSDRDRLQTQYF.

This clonotype is medium-sized within its sample. Within a library made for alpha chains, this beta chain is off target, and its count is uninformative. The CDR3 loop reads CSVLTVEAFF. CDR3 DNA sequence: TGCAGTGTCCTGACAGTCGAAGCTTTCTTT. This chain connects TRBV20-1 to TRBJ1-1; D perhaps matches TRBD1 (5 bases). Trimming took 7 bases from V and 8 from J, leaving 11 bases between them. Germline loops: CDR1 DFQATT, CDR2 SNEGSKA (reference sequence). The CDR3 consists of 10 residues.

By share of the sample, this clonotype is hyperexpanded. This beta chain is off target for a library built for alpha chains, so its abundance means little. V usage is TRBV28 and J usage is TRBJ1-1; no reliable D call. The CDR3 is 13 amino acids. Trimming took off 4 bases at V and 2 bases at J, with 8 bases between the two ends. Per the germline V gene, CDR1 is MDHEN and CDR2 is SYDVKM. CDR3 residues: CASSSVPNTEAFF. CDR3 in DNA: TGTGCCAGCAGTTCTGTTCCAAACACTGAAGCTTTCTTT.

This clonotype is large. The library was prepared for alpha chains; this beta chain is a stray read, so its frequency means little. This chain connects TRBV3-1 to TRBJ1-2; possibly TRBD1 for D (6 bases). Per the germline V gene, CDR1 is LGHDT and CDR2 is YNNKEL (reference sequence). This CDR3 spans 14 amino acids. V lost 1 base to trimming and J lost 7 bases, with 13 bases between them. CDR3 sequence: CASSQVQGSGGYTF. The CDR3 region has the DNA TGTGCCAGCAGCCAAGTACAGGGATCGGGTGGCTACACCTTC.

This clonotype was detected ten times or more. As an off-target read in a library built for alpha chains, this beta chain has a frequency of little significance. The rearrangement uses TRBV12-3 or TRBV12-4 and TRBJ2-5; 7 bases line up with TRBD2. Trimming cost V 1 base and J 5 bases; bases outside gene matches: 16. CDR3 size: 18 residues. The DNA of the CDR3 is TGTGCCAGCAGTTTAGGAGACGTCGGGGGGTACGTTTTGGAGACCCAGTACTTC. Protein product: CASSLGDVGGYVLETQYF.

This clonotype was seen ten or more times. This beta chain is a stray sequence in a library constructed for alpha chains; its clone size is not meaningful. The chain is built from TRBV9 and TRBJ1-6; D might be TRBD1 (5 bases). CDR3 size: 16 residues. With 6 bases removed from V and 5 bases from J, the gap between germline ends came to 18 bases. The V gene's germline CDR1 is SGDLS and CDR2 YYNGEE. CDR3 in DNA: TGTGCCAGCACCCAGGGCCCTGCGCGGGATAATTCACCCCTCCACTTT. The encoded protein is CASTQGPARDNSPLHF.

This clonotype showed up many times. For a library built for alpha chains, this beta chain is a stray read; little rests on its size. V usage is TRBV25-1 and J usage is TRBJ2-1, with 12 bases fitting TRBD1. With 4 bases clipped from V and 3 bases from J, the junction kept 1 base outside the gene matches. The germline gives CDR1 MGHDK, CDR2 SYGVNS. There are 15 residues in the CDR3. The CDR3 loop is CASSGDRGLYNEQFF. For the CDR3, the DNA is TGTGCCAGCAGTGGGGACAGGGGGCTCTACAATGAGCAGTTCTTC.